This TCR beta chain was found in a study of CD8 T cells in Susac syndrome. The length of the CDR3 is 14 residues. The V gene lost 6 bases and the J gene lost 7 bases, with 16 bases spanning the gap. Germline loops: CDR1 MNHEY, CDR2 SVGAGI. With random hexamers, about 0.5 to 1 ug RNA was reverse transcribed. TCRdb called the immunoSEQ multiplex PCR reads again in MiXCR, with one record for every CDR3 protein. The sample holds a few hundred thousand distinct CDR3 sequences, 85% seen once. V usage is TRBV6-5 and J usage is TRBJ1-5; D is possibly TRBD1 (5 bases). The clonotype was recovered from a human donor with multiple sclerosis. The sequenced sample was CD8+ T cells from PBMCs. The CDR3 loop reads CASRKDWGGQPQHF. DNA for the CDR3: TGTGCCAGCAGGAAAGACTGGGGCGGACAGCCCCAGCATTTT.